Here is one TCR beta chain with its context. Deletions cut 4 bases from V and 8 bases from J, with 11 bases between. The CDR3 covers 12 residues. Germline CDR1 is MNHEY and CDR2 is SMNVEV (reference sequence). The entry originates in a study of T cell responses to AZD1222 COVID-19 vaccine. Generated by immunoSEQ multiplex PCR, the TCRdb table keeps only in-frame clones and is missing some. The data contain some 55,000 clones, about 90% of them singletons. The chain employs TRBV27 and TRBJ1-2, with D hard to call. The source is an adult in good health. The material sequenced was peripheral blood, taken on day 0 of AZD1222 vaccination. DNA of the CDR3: TGTGCCAGCAGTTCCCTATTTGGCGGCTACACCTTC. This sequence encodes CASSSLFGGYTF.